Listed below are T cell receptor beta chains from one sample, sequenced in a study of neurological immune-mediated disorders. Using its own MiXCR run on the 5' RACE reads, TCRdb lists one record per CDR3 protein. This table holds around 49,000 distinct CDR3 sequences, approximately 11% found once. The specimen sequenced was PBMCs. These receptor sequences come from a male donor with HTLV-1-associated myelopathy (HAM/TSP). Both conserved end residues are part of each CDR3. A D gene is named only where the DNA matches it firmly. Size is omitted from some rows. Given values are once, few, many or a class for expanded clones.

TRBJ2-3	-	TRBD2	TRBV4-2	CVSIQFRGGSTDTQYF	TGTGTCAGCATCCAATTCCGCGGGGGTAGCACAGATACGCAGTATTTT
TRBJ1-1	many	-	TRBV4-3	CASSQDSRGNTEAFF	TGCGCCAGCAGCCAAGATTCCCGGGGGAACACTGAAGCTTTCTTT
TRBJ1-1	many	-	TRBV20-1	CSARPGVGRTEAFF	TGCAGTGCTAGACCCGGCGTTGGTCGTACTGAAGCTTTCTTT
TRBJ2-2	many	-	TRBV5-1	CASSLRGLHGELFF	TGCGCCAGCAGCTTGAGAGGTCTCCACGGGGAGCTGTTTTTT
TRBJ2-7	many	-	TRBV29-1	CSVEDGSYEQYF	TGCAGCGTTGAAGACGGATCCTACGAGCAGTACTTC
TRBJ1-2	many	-	TRBV2	CASSEQGSALLRGYTF	TGTGCCAGCAGTGAACAGGGGTCAGCTCTCCTTAGGGGCTACACCTTC
TRBJ1-6	many	-	TRBV15	CATSGAGSNSPLHF	TGTGCCACCAGCGGGGCGGGCTCCAATTCACCCCTCCACTTT
TRBJ2-1	many	-	TRBV18	CASSLRQASYNEQFF	TGTGCCAGCTCACTGCGACAGGCCTCCTACAATGAGCAGTTCTTC
TRBJ1-6	-	-	TRBV7-9	CASSPPGHDNSPLHF	TGTGCCAGCAGCCCTCCGGGACACGATAATTCACCCCTCCACTTT
TRBJ2-7	-	-	TRBV25-1	CASSVFSYEQYF	TGTGCCAGCAGTGTCTTTTCCTACGAGCAGTACTTC
TRBJ2-4	many	-	TRBV6-5	CASSRGVGLGAKNIQYF	TGTGCCAGCTCGAGAGGAGTGGGGCTCGGGGCCAAAAACATTCAGTACTTC
TRBJ2-5	many	TRBD2	TRBV5-1	CASSFGGEYQETQYF	TGCGCCAGCAGCTTCGGGGGGGAGTACCAAGAGACCCAGTACTTC
TRBJ2-2	many	-	TRBV20-1	CSARERLLGELFF	TGCAGTGCTAGAGAAAGGCTACTAGGGGAGCTGTTTTTT
TRBJ2-1	medium-sized	-	TRBV27	CASSARVSNEQFF	TGTGCCAGCAGTGCCCGGGTCTCGAATGAGCAGTTCTTC
TRBJ1-1	many	-	TRBV20-1	CSAMRGSGKPEAFF	TGCAGTGCTATGCGGGGGAGTGGAAAGCCTGAAGCTTTCTTT
TRBJ1-2	many	-	TRBV5-1	CASSPGDGRVNYGYTF	TGCGCCAGCAGCCCGGGGGACGGGCGCGTCAACTATGGCTACACCTTC
TRBJ2-7	many	-	TRBV15	CATSSRLLSGAEQYF	TGTGCCACCAGCAGCCGGTTGTTATCAGGTGCCGAGCAGTACTTC
TRBJ2-5	-	TRBD2	TRBV20-1	CSARERGRWETQYF	TGCAGTGCTAGGGAGCGGGGGAGGTGGGAGACCCAGTACTTC
TRBJ2-1	-	-	TRBV5-6	CVSSLVGTGRYNEQFF	TGTGTCAGCAGCTTGGTGGGTACGGGGCGATACAATGAGCAGTTCTTT
TRBJ1-2	-	-	TRBV5-1	CASSSGTVANYGYAF	TGCGCCAGCAGCTCCGGGACGGTAGCTAACTATGGATACGCCTTC
TRBJ1-5	many	-	TRBV15	CATSRGGNSNQPQHF	TGTGCCACCAGCAGAGGGGGAAACAGCAATCAGCCCCAGCATTTT
TRBJ2-1	-	-	TRBV5-1	CASSLYGGQSYNEQFF	TGCGCCAGCAGCTTATACGGGGGCCAGAGCTACAATGAGCAGTTCTTC
TRBJ1-2	many	TRBD1	TRBV24-1	CATSDTTGTGDGYTF	TGTGCCACCAGTGACACAACCGGGACAGGAGACGGCTACACCTTC